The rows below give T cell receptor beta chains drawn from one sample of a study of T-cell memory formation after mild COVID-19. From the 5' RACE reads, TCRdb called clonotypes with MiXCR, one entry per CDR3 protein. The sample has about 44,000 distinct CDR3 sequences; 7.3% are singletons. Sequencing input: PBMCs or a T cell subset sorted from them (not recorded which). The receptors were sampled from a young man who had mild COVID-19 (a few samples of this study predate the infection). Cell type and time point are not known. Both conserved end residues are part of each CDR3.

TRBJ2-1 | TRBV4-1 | CASSPERGGLYEQFF
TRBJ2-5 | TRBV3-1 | CATQREQETQYF
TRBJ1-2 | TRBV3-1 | CASSQVFSVANYGYTF
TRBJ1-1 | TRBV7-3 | CASSSLGMNTEAFF
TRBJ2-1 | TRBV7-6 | CASSPVGGRYNEQFF
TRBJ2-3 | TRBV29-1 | CSVAAPGPADTQYF
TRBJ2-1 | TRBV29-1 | CSVVVASRTEQFF
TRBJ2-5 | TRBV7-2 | CASSLGLTAETQYF
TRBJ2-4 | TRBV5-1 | CASSLGQGLAKNIQYF
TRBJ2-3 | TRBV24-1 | CATSDLASDTQYF
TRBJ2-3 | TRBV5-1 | CASSFGETTDTQYF
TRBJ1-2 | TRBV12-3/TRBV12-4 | CASWVEGVYGYTF
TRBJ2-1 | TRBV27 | CASSLSGRYNEQFF
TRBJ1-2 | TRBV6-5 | CASRKDRNSYGYTF
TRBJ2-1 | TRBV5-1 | CASSRDKRNEQFF
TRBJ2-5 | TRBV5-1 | CASSLGQRGKETQYF
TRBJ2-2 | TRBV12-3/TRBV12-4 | CASSAATLRGGLGGELFF
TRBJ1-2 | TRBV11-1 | CASSEDRSNYGYTF
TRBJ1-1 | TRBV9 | CASSVASGQHTEAFF